A selection of T cell receptor beta chains follows, all from one sample in a study of blood T cell repertoires in COVID-19. Sequencing used immunoSEQ multiplex PCR; TCRdb keeps in-frame clones, though not all of them. Of more than 150,000 clones in the sample, 89% were seen once. Specimen: peripheral blood. The receptors here all came from a middle-aged man with acute or convalescent COVID-19. Both conserved end residues are part of each CDR3. The D gene is left open where the match is weak. Where a row states a size, it is once, few, many or the class of an expanded clone; other rows omit it.

v_call	d_call	j_call	clone_size	cdr3_nt	cdr3_aa
TRBV5-4	TRBD1	TRBJ1-1	NA	TGTGCCAGCAGCTTGGGGGACAGGGATTCCACTGAAGCTTTCTTT	CASSLGDRDSTEAFF
TRBV5-5	NA	TRBJ1-2	NA	TGTGCCAGCAGCTTGGACGTAGCCTATGGCTACACCTTC	CASSLDVAYGYTF
TRBV5-1	TRBD1	TRBJ2-1	NA	TGCGCCAGCAGCAACTACGTTCCACAGGGGAATGAGCAGTTCTTC	CASSNYVPQGNEQFF
TRBV15	TRBD2	TRBJ2-4	NA	TGTGCCACCAGCAGAACTAGCGGATCAAACATTCAGTACTTC	CATSRTSGSNIQYF
TRBV6-5	NA	TRBJ1-3	few	TGTGCCAGCAGTTACGGGCCAGCCCCTGGAAACACCATATATTTT	CASSYGPAPGNTIYF
TRBV28	TRBD2	TRBJ2-1	NA	TGTGCCAGCAGTCGGGCGACTAGCGGGGTTTCCTACAATGAGCAGTTCTTC	CASSRATSGVSYNEQFF
TRBV24-1	TRBD1	TRBJ2-2	NA	TGTGCCACCAGTGATTCCTCTCAGGGGGCGAACACCGGGGAGCTGTTTTTT	CATSDSSQGANTGELFF
TRBV9	TRBD1	TRBJ2-2	once	TGTGCCAGCAGCGTGCAGACAGGGTTTACCGGGGAGCTGTTTTTT	CASSVQTGFTGELFF
TRBV15	NA	TRBJ2-7	NA	TGTGCCACCAGCAGCCAGACCTACGAGCAGTACTTC	CATSSQTYEQYF
TRBV21-1	NA	TRBJ1-5	NA	TGTGCCAGCAGGGGCAGCTTTTTCAATCAGCCCCAGCATTTT	CASRGSFFNQPQHF
TRBV19	NA	TRBJ1-1	NA	TGTGCCAGTAGTCAGCCTTCCGGGGGGGACCTCACCCTGGGATTCTTT	CASSQPSGGDLTLGFF
TRBV7-6	TRBD2	TRBJ2-3	NA	TGTGCCAGCAGCTTAGTACAGCGGGGGGCCGCCAACACAGATACGCAGTATTTT	CASSLVQRGAANTDTQYF
TRBV11-2	TRBD1	TRBJ1-2	NA	TGTGCCAGCAGCCCCGGGGACAGGATTAGCTATGGCTACACCTTC	CASSPGDRISYGYTF
TRBV30	NA	TRBJ1-6	NA	TGTGCCTGGAGTGTAGGTACCGGCCAGAGGAATTCACCCCTCCACTTT	CAWSVGTGQRNSPLHF
TRBV5-1	NA	TRBJ2-3	NA	TGCGCCAGCAGCCCAGGGGACAACACAGATACGCAGTATTTT	CASSPGDNTDTQYF
TRBV5-1	NA	TRBJ2-2	once	TGCGCCAGCAGCTTGGCCAGGGCAGGAACCGGGGAGCTGTTTTTT	CASSLARAGTGELFF
TRBV7-2	TRBD2	TRBJ2-5	NA	TGTGCCAGCAGCTTAGGGGGACTAGCGGGACCCGGCGGGGAGACCCAGTACTTC	CASSLGGLAGPGGETQYF
TRBV5-4	TRBD1	TRBJ2-7	few	TGTGCCAGCAGCTTCGGGACAGCCTACGAGCAGTACTTC	CASSFGTAYEQYF
TRBV4-2	NA	TRBJ2-1	NA	TGTGCCAGCAGCCCCAAGGGCAGGGACTGGATAAACAATGAGCAGTTCTTC	CASSPKGRDWINNEQFF
TRBV28	TRBD1	TRBJ2-3	NA	TGTGCCAGCAGTGCGTTTTTGGGACAGGGAAGCGAAGATACGCAGTATTTT	CASSAFLGQGSEDTQYF
TRBV24-1	NA	TRBJ1-2	NA	TGTGCCACCAGTGACCCCCCCAGTAACTATGGCTACACCTTC	CATSDPPSNYGYTF
TRBV6-2/TRBV6-3	TRBD1	TRBJ1-2	few	TGTGCCAGCAGTCGACAGGGTTGGGCCCCGACATATGGCTACACCTTC	CASSRQGWAPTYGYTF
TRBV24-1	TRBD2	TRBJ2-3	NA	TGTGCCACCAGTGATTCCGCGGGAGCGGGGATCACAGATACGCAGTATTTT	CATSDSAGAGITDTQYF
TRBV4-1	NA	TRBJ2-2	NA	TGCGCCAGCAGCCAAGATAGGAACACCGGGGAGCTGTTTTTT	CASSQDRNTGELFF
TRBV30	NA	TRBJ2-7	NA	TGTGCCTGGAGTGTACGGGGACACTACGAGCAGTACTTC	CAWSVRGHYEQYF
TRBV5-8	TRBD2	TRBJ2-3	NA	TGTGCCAGCAGCAGGGGACAAGCGGGGGGGCTAGATACGCAGTATTTT	CASSRGQAGGLDTQYF
TRBV5-1	NA	TRBJ1-2	NA	TGCGCCAGCAGCTCCGCAGGGTCGGGCTATGGCTACACCTTC	CASSSAGSGYGYTF
TRBV6-4	TRBD1	TRBJ2-5	NA	TGTGCCAGCAGTCCGACAGGGGTCCAAGAGACCCAGTACTTC	CASSPTGVQETQYF
TRBV5-4	NA	TRBJ1-1	few	TGTGCCAGCAGCGAGGGACACGTGAGGACTGAAGCTTTCTTT	CASSEGHVRTEAFF
TRBV7-3	NA	TRBJ1-2	NA	TGTGCCAGCAGCTTAGGAGGAGAAGGCTATGGCTACACCTTC	CASSLGGEGYGYTF
TRBV6-1	NA	TRBJ1-1	NA	TGTGCCAGCAGTGAATATGGCAGGGGCACTGAAGCTTTCTTT	CASSEYGRGTEAFF
TRBV9	TRBD1	TRBJ2-5	NA	TGTGCCAGCAGCCCAGGGGACAGCGGTTACCAAGAGACCCAGTACTTC	CASSPGDSGYQETQYF
TRBV30	NA	TRBJ2-1	NA	TGTGCCTGGAGTGCCCTGAGTGATGAGCAGTTCTTC	CAWSALSDEQFF
TRBV5-6	NA	TRBJ1-2	NA	TGTGCCAGCAGCTCTCGACAGGCTACGCCTAACTATGGCTACACCTTC	CASSSRQATPNYGYTF
TRBV6-5	TRBD1	TRBJ1-2	NA	TGTGCCAGCAGTTCATTCGGACAGGGGGAGGACTATGGCTACACCTTC	CASSSFGQGEDYGYTF
TRBV6-6	NA	TRBJ2-2	NA	TGTGCCAGCAGTTACTCCACTGGCGGGGAGCTGTTTTTT	CASSYSTGGELFF
TRBV10-2	NA	TRBJ1-2	few	TGCGCCAGCATGTTCAGGGGAGGGAGCTATGGCTACACCTTC	CASMFRGGSYGYTF
TRBV27	TRBD2	TRBJ2-7	NA	TGTGCCAGCAGTTTTCTCCTCACTAGCGGGGGAAGGGGGAACGAGCAGTACTTC	CASSFLLTSGGRGNEQYF
TRBV19	TRBD1	TRBJ1-2	NA	TGTGCCAGTAGTTCCGCGGGACAGCGCCTCTATGGCTACACCTTC	CASSSAGQRLYGYTF
TRBV29-1	TRBD1	TRBJ1-3	NA	TGCAGCGTCAGAAAAAGACAGGGACCTGGAAACACCATATATTTT	CSVRKRQGPGNTIYF
TRBV18	TRBD2	TRBJ2-7	NA	TGTGCCAGCTCGCGGGGGGTAGGGGACGAGCAGTACTTC	CASSRGVGDEQYF
TRBV7-6	NA	TRBJ1-1	once	TGTGCCAGCAGCTTAGCTTCCGGCACTGAAGCTTTCTTT	CASSLASGTEAFF
TRBV7-8	NA	TRBJ1-3	NA	TGTGCCAGCAGCCTCGAAGCGGTCTCTGGAAACACCATATATTTT	CASSLEAVSGNTIYF
TRBV5-6	TRBD2	TRBJ2-3	once	TGTGCCAGCAGCTTTCTCACTAGCGGGGGTACAGATACGCAGTATTTT	CASSFLTSGGTDTQYF
TRBV27	TRBD1	TRBJ1-5	NA	TGTGCCAGCAGTTCCCAGGGGGCATTGGGGAATCAGCCCCAGCATTTT	CASSSQGALGNQPQHF
TRBV29-1	NA	TRBJ2-3	NA	TGCAGCGGAGGACACAATGAGAACACAGATACGCAGTATTTT	CSGGHNENTDTQYF
TRBV12-3/TRBV12-4	NA	TRBJ1-5	NA	TGTGCCAGCAGACCTACAGGCAATCAGCCCCAGCATTTT	CASRPTGNQPQHF
TRBV28	TRBD1	TRBJ1-2	NA	TGTGCCAGCAGCGCTGTTAGGGACAGGGCTTATAACTATGGCTACACCTTC	CASSAVRDRAYNYGYTF
TRBV6-6	NA	TRBJ1-1	NA	TGTGCCAGCAGGATAGACAGTGAAGCTTTCTTT	CASRIDSEAFF
TRBV5-1	NA	TRBJ2-3	once	TGCGCCAGCAGCTCGTATGGGGCGGTCACAGATACGCAGTATTTT	CASSSYGAVTDTQYF
TRBV30	TRBD1	TRBJ2-1	NA	TGTGCCTGGAGTGTAGGACAGGGTAACTACAATGAGCAGTTCTTC	CAWSVGQGNYNEQFF
TRBV6-5	TRBD1	TRBJ1-2	NA	TGTGCCAGCAAACCGACAGGGTTGGACTATGGCTACACCTTC	CASKPTGLDYGYTF
TRBV25-1	TRBD1	TRBJ2-1	NA	TGTGCCAGCACCACCCCTGGGGGGACAGGGGTCAATGAGCAGTTCTTC	CASTTPGGTGVNEQFF